A selection of T cell receptor beta chains follows, all from one sample in a study of blood T cell repertoires in COVID-19. Method: immunoSEQ multiplex PCR; TCRdb's copy keeps in-frame clones and lacks some. The sample gives about 300,000 clones, 70% to 90% of which show up once; around 4.6% is in the top ten. Material for sequencing was PBMCs or T cells enriched from blood (not recorded which). Every receptor here comes from a young man who had recovered from COVID-19. Both conserved end residues are part of each CDR3. Each record gives: clone size, V gene, J gene, D gene, CDR3 protein, CDR3 DNA. The D gene is left open where the match is weak. Expanded clones get a size class; other rows say once, few or many, or leave the size out.

clone_size: .
v_call: TRBV9
j_call: TRBJ2-1
d_call: TRBD2
cdr3_aa: CASSVGFSGGHNEQFF
cdr3_nt: TGTGCCAGCAGCGTAGGGTTTAGCGGGGGACACAATGAGCAGTTCTTC

clone_size: once
v_call: TRBV7-8
j_call: TRBJ2-2
d_call: .
cdr3_aa: CASSTRRQAPTGELFF
cdr3_nt: TGTGCCAGCAGCACTCGAAGACAGGCCCCCACCGGGGAGCTGTTTTTT

clone_size: once
v_call: TRBV3-1/TRBV3-2
j_call: TRBJ1-4
d_call: TRBD1
cdr3_aa: CASSFRGLTEKLFF
cdr3_nt: TGTGCCAGCAGCTTCAGGGGGCTTACTGAAAAACTGTTTTTT

clone_size: once
v_call: TRBV11-2
j_call: TRBJ1-1
d_call: .
cdr3_aa: CASSLDGGRLGGAQAFF
cdr3_nt: TGTGCCAGCAGCTTAGATGGAGGGCGCTTAGGAGGGGCGCAGGCTTTCTTT

clone_size: .
v_call: TRBV2
j_call: TRBJ1-6
d_call: .
cdr3_aa: CASSERGSSYNSPLHF
cdr3_nt: TGTGCCAGCAGTGAAAGGGGGAGCTCCTATAATTCACCCCTCCACTTT

clone_size: .
v_call: TRBV18
j_call: TRBJ1-3
d_call: TRBD1
cdr3_aa: CASSVGQSSGNTIYF
cdr3_nt: TGTGCCAGCTCGGTGGGACAGAGCTCTGGAAACACCATATATTTT

clone_size: .
v_call: TRBV6-5
j_call: TRBJ2-2
d_call: TRBD1
cdr3_aa: CASSYRTGAGELFF
cdr3_nt: TGTGCCAGCAGTTATAGGACAGGGGCCGGGGAGCTGTTTTTT

clone_size: .
v_call: TRBV18
j_call: TRBJ2-5
d_call: .
cdr3_aa: CASSPKPPVFQAPRGGPETQYF
cdr3_nt: TGTGCCAGCTCACCAAAGCCCCCCGTATTTCAGGCCCCGAGGGGGGGGCCAGAGACCCAGTACTTC

clone_size: once
v_call: TRBV9
j_call: TRBJ2-1
d_call: TRBD1
cdr3_aa: CASSPTGAAYNEQFF
cdr3_nt: TGTGCCAGCAGCCCTACAGGGGCGGCTTACAATGAGCAGTTCTTC

clone_size: .
v_call: TRBV11-3
j_call: TRBJ1-1
d_call: TRBD1
cdr3_aa: CASSRTRQGGGEAFF
cdr3_nt: TGTGCCAGCAGCCGAACGCGACAGGGGGGCGGTGAAGCTTTCTTT

clone_size: .
v_call: TRBV7-8
j_call: TRBJ1-2
d_call: .
cdr3_aa: CASSLAQKGEMGIRYTF
cdr3_nt: TGTGCCAGCAGCTTAGCGCAAAAGGGGGAAATGGGTATTCGCTACACCTTC

clone_size: .
v_call: TRBV5-1
j_call: TRBJ2-5
d_call: .
cdr3_aa: CASSLEARSPETQYF
cdr3_nt: TGCGCCAGCAGCTTGGAAGCCAGGTCCCCCGAGACCCAGTACTTC

clone_size: .
v_call: TRBV19
j_call: TRBJ2-2
d_call: TRBD2
cdr3_aa: CASSIAGGAGELFF
cdr3_nt: TGTGCCAGTAGTATCGCGGGAGGGGCCGGGGAGCTGTTTTTT

clone_size: .
v_call: TRBV15
j_call: TRBJ2-2
d_call: TRBD2
cdr3_aa: CATSPILLAGVRELFF
cdr3_nt: TGTGCCACCAGCCCGATCTTACTAGCGGGAGTCCGGGAGCTGTTTTTT

clone_size: few
v_call: TRBV5-1
j_call: TRBJ1-6
d_call: TRBD1
cdr3_aa: CASSLRDRNNSPLHF
cdr3_nt: TGCGCCAGCAGCTTACGGGACAGAAATAATTCACCCCTCCACTTT

clone_size: .
v_call: TRBV27
j_call: TRBJ2-7
d_call: .
cdr3_aa: CASSLTSPDEQYF
cdr3_nt: TGTGCCAGCAGTTTAACTTCGCCCGACGAGCAGTACTTC

clone_size: .
v_call: TRBV24-1
j_call: TRBJ1-5
d_call: .
cdr3_aa: CATSDAREGYQPQHF
cdr3_nt: TGTGCCACCAGTGACGCAAGGGAGGGTTATCAGCCCCAGCATTTT

clone_size: .
v_call: TRBV6-5
j_call: TRBJ2-1
d_call: .
cdr3_aa: CASSRREYNEQFF
cdr3_nt: TGTGCCAGCAGTCGAAGAGAGTACAATGAGCAGTTCTTC

clone_size: .
v_call: TRBV6-5
j_call: TRBJ1-2
d_call: .
cdr3_aa: CASRRGLQGYTF
cdr3_nt: TGTGCCAGCCGAAGGGGCCTTCAGGGCTACACCTTC

clone_size: .
v_call: TRBV7-9
j_call: TRBJ2-1
d_call: TRBD1
cdr3_aa: CASSRGQGTYNEQFF
cdr3_nt: TGTGCCAGCAGCCGGGGACAGGGGACCTACAATGAGCAGTTCTTC

clone_size: .
v_call: TRBV20-1
j_call: TRBJ2-7
d_call: TRBD1
cdr3_aa: CSATDRDRGSYEQYF
cdr3_nt: TGCAGTGCTACTGACCGGGACAGGGGCTCCTACGAGCAGTACTTC

clone_size: .
v_call: TRBV2
j_call: TRBJ1-2
d_call: .
cdr3_aa: CASSESAPTVGYTF
cdr3_nt: TGTGCCAGCAGTGAGAGCGCCCCGACAGTGGGCTACACCTTC

clone_size: .
v_call: TRBV9
j_call: TRBJ2-7
d_call: .
cdr3_aa: CASSVGPGRAYEQYF
cdr3_nt: TGTGCCAGCAGCGTAGGGCCAGGCCGCGCCTACGAGCAGTACTTC

clone_size: .
v_call: TRBV5-1
j_call: TRBJ2-5
d_call: TRBD2
cdr3_aa: CASSLVGGETQYF
cdr3_nt: TGCGCCAGCAGCTTGGTGGGAGGGGAGACCCAGTACTTC

clone_size: .
v_call: TRBV28
j_call: TRBJ2-7
d_call: .
cdr3_aa: CASTSPHDRGNYEQYF
cdr3_nt: TGTGCCAGCACCTCCCCGCATGACCGGGGGAACTACGAGCAGTACTTC

clone_size: .
v_call: TRBV5-1
j_call: TRBJ1-6
d_call: TRBD1
cdr3_aa: CASGGQPTPLHF
cdr3_nt: TGCGCCAGCGGGGGACAGCCAACACCCCTCCACTTT

clone_size: .
v_call: TRBV28
j_call: TRBJ1-5
d_call: .
cdr3_aa: CASSTATGYNQPQHF
cdr3_nt: TGTGCCAGCAGTACTGCGACAGGCTACAATCAGCCCCAGCATTTT

clone_size: medium-sized
v_call: TRBV19
j_call: TRBJ2-1
d_call: TRBD2
cdr3_aa: CASKVASGPRGNEQFF
cdr3_nt: TGTGCCAGTAAGGTGGCTAGCGGACCTCGTGGCAATGAGCAGTTCTTC

clone_size: .
v_call: TRBV24-1
j_call: TRBJ1-1
d_call: .
cdr3_aa: CATSDSQGLSTEAFF
cdr3_nt: TGTGCCACCAGTGATTCGCAGGGGTTGAGCACTGAAGCTTTCTTT

clone_size: .
v_call: TRBV7-2
j_call: TRBJ1-2
d_call: TRBD1
cdr3_aa: CASRSTGGYGYTF
cdr3_nt: TGTGCCAGCAGATCGACAGGGGGCTATGGCTACACCTTC

clone_size: .
v_call: TRBV15
j_call: TRBJ1-2
d_call: .
cdr3_aa: CATSRLGDYGYTF
cdr3_nt: TGTGCCACCAGCAGGCTCGGAGACTATGGCTACACCTTC

clone_size: .
v_call: TRBV19
j_call: TRBJ2-3
d_call: .
cdr3_aa: CASSTDSTYTDTQYF
cdr3_nt: TGTGCCAGTAGTACGGACTCGACTTACACGGATACGCAGTATTTT

clone_size: .
v_call: TRBV5-1
j_call: TRBJ2-7
d_call: .
cdr3_aa: CASGLGSSYEQYF
cdr3_nt: TGCGCCAGCGGTCTTGGTAGCTCCTACGAGCAGTACTTC

clone_size: .
v_call: TRBV11-2
j_call: TRBJ2-2
d_call: .
cdr3_aa: CATGPNTGELFF
cdr3_nt: TGTGCCACAGGGCCGAACACCGGGGAGCTGTTTTTT

clone_size: once
v_call: TRBV7-9
j_call: TRBJ2-6
d_call: TRBD2
cdr3_aa: CASSLVAGAFSGANVLTF
cdr3_nt: TGTGCCAGCAGCTTAGTAGCGGGGGCGTTCTCTGGGGCCAACGTCCTGACTTTC

clone_size: once
v_call: TRBV6-5
j_call: TRBJ2-7
d_call: .
cdr3_aa: CASSYEGLGEQYF
cdr3_nt: TGTGCCAGCAGTTATGAGGGACTCGGCGAGCAGTACTTC

clone_size: .
v_call: TRBV18
j_call: TRBJ1-6
d_call: .
cdr3_aa: CASSYRDSYSPLHF
cdr3_nt: TGTGCCAGCTCATACAGGGATAGCTATTCACCCCTCCACTTT

clone_size: .
v_call: TRBV7-9
j_call: TRBJ2-7
d_call: TRBD1
cdr3_aa: CASSYLGTGASYEQYF
cdr3_nt: TGTGCCAGCAGCTATTTGGGGACAGGGGCCTCCTACGAGCAGTACTTC

clone_size: few
v_call: TRBV12-3/TRBV12-4
j_call: TRBJ2-1
d_call: TRBD2
cdr3_aa: CASSRRTRQFF
cdr3_nt: TGTGCCAGCAGTAGACGGACTAGACAGTTCTTC

clone_size: .
v_call: TRBV7-9
j_call: TRBJ2-2
d_call: TRBD1
cdr3_aa: CASSSHRGTGELFF
cdr3_nt: TGTGCCAGCAGCTCCCACAGGGGCACCGGGGAGCTGTTTTTT

clone_size: .
v_call: TRBV19
j_call: TRBJ1-2
d_call: .
cdr3_aa: CASSGENYGYTF
cdr3_nt: TGTGCCAGTTCCGGGGAAAACTATGGCTACACCTTC

clone_size: .
v_call: TRBV21-1
j_call: TRBJ2-1
d_call: .
cdr3_aa: CASSKGDSGEQFF
cdr3_nt: TGTGCCAGCAGCAAAGGGGACAGCGGTGAGCAGTTCTTC

clone_size: .
v_call: TRBV25-1
j_call: TRBJ2-3
d_call: .
cdr3_aa: CASSADWPGTQYF
cdr3_nt: TGTGCCAGCAGTGCGGACTGGCCCGGTACGCAGTATTTT

clone_size: .
v_call: TRBV23-1
j_call: TRBJ2-5
d_call: .
cdr3_aa: CASSQTPDRWEETQYF
cdr3_nt: TGCGCCAGCAGTCAAACACCAGACAGGTGGGAAGAGACCCAGTACTTC

clone_size: .
v_call: TRBV20-1
j_call: TRBJ2-3
d_call: .
cdr3_aa: CSASLGPDTQYF
cdr3_nt: TGCAGTGCTAGTTTGGGGCCAGATACGCAGTATTTT